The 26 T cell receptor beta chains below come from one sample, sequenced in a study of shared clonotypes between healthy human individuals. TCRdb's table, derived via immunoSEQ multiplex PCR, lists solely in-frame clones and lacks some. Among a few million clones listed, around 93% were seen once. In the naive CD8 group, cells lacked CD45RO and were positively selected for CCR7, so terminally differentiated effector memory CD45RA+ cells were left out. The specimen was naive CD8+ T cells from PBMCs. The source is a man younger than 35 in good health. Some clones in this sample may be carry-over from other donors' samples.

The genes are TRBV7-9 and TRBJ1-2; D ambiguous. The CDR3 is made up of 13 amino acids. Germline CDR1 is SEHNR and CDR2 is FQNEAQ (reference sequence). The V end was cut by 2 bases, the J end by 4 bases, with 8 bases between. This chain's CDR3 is CASSLQDLYGYTF. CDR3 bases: TGTGCCAGCAGCTTACAGGACCTCTATGGCTACACCTTC.

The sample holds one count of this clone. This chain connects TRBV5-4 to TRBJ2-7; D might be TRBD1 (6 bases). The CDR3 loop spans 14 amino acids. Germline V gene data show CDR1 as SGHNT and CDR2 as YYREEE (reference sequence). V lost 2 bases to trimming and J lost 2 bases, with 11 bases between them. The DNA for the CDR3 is TGTGCCAGCAGCTTCAGGGGATCGGCCTACGAGCAGTACTTC. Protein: CASSFRGSAYEQYF.

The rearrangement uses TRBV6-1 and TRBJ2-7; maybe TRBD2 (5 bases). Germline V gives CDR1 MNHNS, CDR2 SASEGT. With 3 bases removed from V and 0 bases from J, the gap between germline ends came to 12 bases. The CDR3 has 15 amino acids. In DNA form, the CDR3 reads TGTGCCAGCAGTGAGGGGAGCTTAAGCTCCTACGAGCAGTACTTC. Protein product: CASSEGSLSSYEQYF.

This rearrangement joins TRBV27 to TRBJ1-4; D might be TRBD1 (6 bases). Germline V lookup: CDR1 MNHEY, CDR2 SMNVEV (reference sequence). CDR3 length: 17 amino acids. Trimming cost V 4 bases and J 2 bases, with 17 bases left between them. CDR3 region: CASSSKTGTDTNEKLFF. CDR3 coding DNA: TGTGCCAGCAGTTCCAAAACAGGGACGGACACTAATGAAAAACTGTTTTTT.

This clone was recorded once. The CDR3 sequence is CASSLWRDRGEQYF. The CDR3 nucleotides read TGTGCCAGCAGCCTCTGGAGGGACAGGGGAGAGCAGTACTTC. V and J are TRBV14 and TRBJ2-7; the match to TRBD1 covers 10 bases. The length of the CDR3 is 14 residues. The germline CDR1 and CDR2 sequences are SGHDN and FVKESK. V lost 4 bases to trimming and J lost 7 bases; unmatched junction nucleotides: 7.

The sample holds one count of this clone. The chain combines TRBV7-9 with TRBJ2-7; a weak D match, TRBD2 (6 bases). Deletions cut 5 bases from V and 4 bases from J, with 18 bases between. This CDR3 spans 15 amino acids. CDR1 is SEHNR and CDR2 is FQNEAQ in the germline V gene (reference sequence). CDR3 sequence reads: CASSLGASADYEQYF. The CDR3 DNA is TGTGCCAGCAGCCTCGGAGCTAGCGCCGATTACGAGCAGTACTTC.

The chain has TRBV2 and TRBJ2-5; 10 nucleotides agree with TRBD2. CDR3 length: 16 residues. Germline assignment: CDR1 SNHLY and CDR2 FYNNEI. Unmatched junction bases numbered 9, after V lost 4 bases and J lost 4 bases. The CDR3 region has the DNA TGTGCCAGCAGTGCGTTGGCTAGCGGGAGCGGAGAGACCCAGTACTTC. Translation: CASSALASGSGETQYF.

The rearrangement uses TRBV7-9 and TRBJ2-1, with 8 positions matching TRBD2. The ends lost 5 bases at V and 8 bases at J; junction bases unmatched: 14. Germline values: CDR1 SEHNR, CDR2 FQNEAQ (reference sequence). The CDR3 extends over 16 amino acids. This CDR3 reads CASSLPTSAAGDEQFF. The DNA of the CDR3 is TGTGCCAGCAGCCTCCCGACTAGCGCGGCAGGCGATGAGCAGTTCTTC.

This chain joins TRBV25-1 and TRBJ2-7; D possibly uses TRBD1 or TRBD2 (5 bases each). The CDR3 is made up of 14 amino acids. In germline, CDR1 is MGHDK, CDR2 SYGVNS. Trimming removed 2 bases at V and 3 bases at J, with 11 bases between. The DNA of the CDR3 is TGTGCCAGCAGTGAACGGGACGGCGGCTACGAGCAGTACTTC. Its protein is CASSERDGGYEQYF.

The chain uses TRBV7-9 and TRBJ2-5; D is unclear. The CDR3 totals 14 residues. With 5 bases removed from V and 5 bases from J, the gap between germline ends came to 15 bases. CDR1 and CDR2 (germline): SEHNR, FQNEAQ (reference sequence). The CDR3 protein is CASSPKAGWETQYF. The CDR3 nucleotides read TGTGCCAGCAGCCCCAAGGCAGGATGGGAGACCCAGTACTTC.

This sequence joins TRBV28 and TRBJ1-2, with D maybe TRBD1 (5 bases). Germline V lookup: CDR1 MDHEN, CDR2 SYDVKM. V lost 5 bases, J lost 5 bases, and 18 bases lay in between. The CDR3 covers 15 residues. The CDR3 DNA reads TGTGCCAGCAGTATTCAGGGCGACCCTTTATATGGCTACACCTTC. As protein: CASSIQGDPLYGYTF.

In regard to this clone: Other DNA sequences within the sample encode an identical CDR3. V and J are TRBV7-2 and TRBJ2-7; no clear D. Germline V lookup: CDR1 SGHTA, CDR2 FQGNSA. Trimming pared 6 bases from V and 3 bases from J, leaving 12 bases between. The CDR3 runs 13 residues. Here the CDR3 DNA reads TGTGCCAGCAGTTTTGGACGAGGCTACGAGCAGTACTTC. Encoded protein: CASSFGRGYEQYF.

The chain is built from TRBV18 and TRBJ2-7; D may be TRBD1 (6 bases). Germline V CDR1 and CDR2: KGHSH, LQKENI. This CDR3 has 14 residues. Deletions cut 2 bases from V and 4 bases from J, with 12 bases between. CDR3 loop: CASSPGTRSYEQYF. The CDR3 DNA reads TGTGCCAGCTCACCAGGGACACGATCTTACGAGCAGTACTTC.

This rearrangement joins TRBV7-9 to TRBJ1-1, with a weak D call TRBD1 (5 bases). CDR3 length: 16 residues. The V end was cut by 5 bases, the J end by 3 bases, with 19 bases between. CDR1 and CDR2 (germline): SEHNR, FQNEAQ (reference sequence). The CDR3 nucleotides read TGTGCCAGCAGCCCCAGAGGAGTAAGAGGGGACACTGAAGCTTTCTTT. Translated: CASSPRGVRGDTEAFF.

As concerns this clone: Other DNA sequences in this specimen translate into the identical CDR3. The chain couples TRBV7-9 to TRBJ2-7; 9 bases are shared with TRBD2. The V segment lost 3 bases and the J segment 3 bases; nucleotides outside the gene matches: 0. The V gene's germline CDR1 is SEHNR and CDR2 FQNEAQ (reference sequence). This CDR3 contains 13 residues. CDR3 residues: CASSLTSGYEQYF. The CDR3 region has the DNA TGTGCCAGCAGCTTGACTAGCGGCTACGAGCAGTACTTC.

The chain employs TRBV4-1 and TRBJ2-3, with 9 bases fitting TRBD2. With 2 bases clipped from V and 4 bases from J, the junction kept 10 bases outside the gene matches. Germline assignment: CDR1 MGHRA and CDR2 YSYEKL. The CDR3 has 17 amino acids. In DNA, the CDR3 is TGCGCCAGCAGCCAAACCACCGGGACTAGCTACTCAGATACGCAGTATTTT. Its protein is CASSQTTGTSYSDTQYF.

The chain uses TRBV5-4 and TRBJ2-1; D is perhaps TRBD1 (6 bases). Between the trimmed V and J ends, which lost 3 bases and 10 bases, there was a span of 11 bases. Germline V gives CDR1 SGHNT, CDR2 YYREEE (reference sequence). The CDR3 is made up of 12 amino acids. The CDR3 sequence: CASSSGVGEQFF. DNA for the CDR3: TGTGCCAGCAGCTCAGGGGTCGGGGAGCAGTTCTTC.

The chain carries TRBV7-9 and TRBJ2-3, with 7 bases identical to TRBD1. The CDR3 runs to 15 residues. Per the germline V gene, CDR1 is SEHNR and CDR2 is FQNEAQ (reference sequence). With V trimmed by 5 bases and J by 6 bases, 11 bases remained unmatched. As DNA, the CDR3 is TGTGCCAGCAGCGTAGGGACAGAGATTCCCGATACGCAGTATTTT. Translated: CASSVGTEIPDTQYF.

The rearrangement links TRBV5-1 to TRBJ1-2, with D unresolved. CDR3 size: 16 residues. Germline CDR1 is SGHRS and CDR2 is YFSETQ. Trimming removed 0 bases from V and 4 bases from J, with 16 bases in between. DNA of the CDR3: TGCGCCAGCAGCTTGGACTACCTGAGCGCTTCCTATGGCTACACCTTC. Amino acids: CASSLDYLSASYGYTF.

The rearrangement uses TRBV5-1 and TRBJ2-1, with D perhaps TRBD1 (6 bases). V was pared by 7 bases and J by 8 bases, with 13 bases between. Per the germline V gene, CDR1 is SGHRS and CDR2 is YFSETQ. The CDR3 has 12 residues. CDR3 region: CASQGGVDEQFF. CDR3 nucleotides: TGCGCCAGCCAAGGGGGAGTAGATGAGCAGTTCTTC.

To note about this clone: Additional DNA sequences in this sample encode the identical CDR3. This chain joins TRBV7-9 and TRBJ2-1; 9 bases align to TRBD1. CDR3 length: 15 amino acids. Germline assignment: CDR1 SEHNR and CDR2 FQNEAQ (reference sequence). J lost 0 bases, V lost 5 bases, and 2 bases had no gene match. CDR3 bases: TGTGCCAGCAGCCTGACAGGGGGCTCCTACAATGAGCAGTTCTTC. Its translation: CASSLTGGSYNEQFF.

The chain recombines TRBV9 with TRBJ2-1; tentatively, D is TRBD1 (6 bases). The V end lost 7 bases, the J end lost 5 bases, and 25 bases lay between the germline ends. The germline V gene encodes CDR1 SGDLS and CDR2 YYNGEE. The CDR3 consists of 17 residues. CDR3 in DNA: TGTGCCAGCTTAGAAGGGGGACCCCCTAAGAACAACAATGAGCAGTTCTTC. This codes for CASLEGGPPKNNNEQFF.

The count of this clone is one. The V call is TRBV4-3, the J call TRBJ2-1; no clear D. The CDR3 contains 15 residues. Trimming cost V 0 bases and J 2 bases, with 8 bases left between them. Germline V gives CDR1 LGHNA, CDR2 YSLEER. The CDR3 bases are TGCGCCAGCAGCCAAGATCGGGCTCCCTACAATGAGCAGTTCTTC. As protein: CASSQDRAPYNEQFF.

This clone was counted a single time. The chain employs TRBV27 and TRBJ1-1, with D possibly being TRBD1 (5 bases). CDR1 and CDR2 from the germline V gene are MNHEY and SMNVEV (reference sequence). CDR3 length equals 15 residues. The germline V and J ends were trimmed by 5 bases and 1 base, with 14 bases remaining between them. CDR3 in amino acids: CASSPSGTANTEAFF. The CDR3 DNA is TGTGCCAGCAGTCCCTCGGGGACGGCGAACACTGAAGCTTTCTTT.

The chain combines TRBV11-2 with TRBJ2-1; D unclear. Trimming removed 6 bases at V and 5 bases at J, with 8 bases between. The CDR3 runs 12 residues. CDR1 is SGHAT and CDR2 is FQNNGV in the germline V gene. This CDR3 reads CASSPTHNEQFF. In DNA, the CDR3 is TGTGCCAGCAGTCCGACTCACAATGAGCAGTTCTTC.

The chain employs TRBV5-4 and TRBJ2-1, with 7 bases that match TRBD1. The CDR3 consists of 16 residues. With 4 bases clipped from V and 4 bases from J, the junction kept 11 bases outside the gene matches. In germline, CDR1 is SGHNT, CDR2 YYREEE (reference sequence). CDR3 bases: TGTGCCAGCAGCCTCCCCGGGACAGAATATTACAATGAGCAGTTCTTC. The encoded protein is CASSLPGTEYYNEQFF.